The subject of this entry is one T cell receptor beta chain. The CDR3 loop spans 16 amino acids. V lost 4 bases, J lost 6 bases, and 15 bases stayed unmatched. Germline V lookup: CDR1 SGHNT, CDR2 YYREEE (reference sequence). The data were taken from a study of blood T cell repertoires in COVID-19. Across the whole study: Sites in the United States, Italy and Spain provided acute and convalescent COVID-19 samples.

Repertoires were generated with immunoSEQ multiplex PCR, while TCRdb's copy carries only in-frame clones and drops some. Of just over 90,000 clones in the sample, 70% to 85% were seen once. The sample comprised peripheral blood. The clonotype originates from a man aged 70-80 years with acute or convalescent COVID-19. J is TRBJ2-7 and V is TRBV5-4, with 8 bases aligning to TRBD2. The CDR3 DNA reads TGTGCCAGCAGCCTCCTCCAAGCGGGAGTGGAAGCCGAGCAGTACTTC. Translated: CASSLLQAGVEAEQYF.